The source of this TCR beta chain is a study of PD-L1 blockade in urothelial cancer. Study information: As for prior chemotherapy regimens, patients had received 0 to 3.

This clone showed up just once. Antigen: not known. The ends were cut back, 7 bases at V and 0 bases at J, with 13 bases in the middle. This CDR3 region has 14 residues. Germline CDR1 and CDR2: MDHEN and SYDVKM. Whole-study results and caveats: In blood at 3 weeks, tumor-associated clones expanded more among patients with durable benefit.

Documented time point: pretreatment peripheral blood. Samples were collected from each patient before treatment and during treatment. Each patient gave between 1 and 8 of them in total. Clones were sequenced by immunoSEQ multiplex PCR, and TCRdb holds only the in-frame ones, with some missing. In the table there are 100,000 to 150,000 clones, 84% of which are singletons. Sequenced here: PBMCs, sampled around atezolizumab (anti-PD-L1) treatment. The receptor was derived from a man aged 45-65 years with urothelial cancer. The rearrangement links TRBV28 to TRBJ2-7; perhaps TRBD1 as D (5 bases). The CDR3 here is CASKGQGSSYEQYF. As DNA, the CDR3 is TGTGCCAGCAAGGGGCAGGGAAGCTCCTACGAGCAGTACTTC.